The TCR beta chain described here comes from a study of blood T cell repertoires in COVID-19. Study-level information: From T cells, B-cell-depleted T cells, or PBMCs came the material, which was cDNA or gDNA.

Trimming shortened V by 3 bases and J by 8 bases, and 23 bases separated the two germline ends. The germline V gene encodes CDR1 KGHDR and CDR2 SFDVKD. This CDR3 has 17 amino acids. Original data processing: Cell counts per sample came from amplifying reference gene primers. The assay was immunoSEQ multiplex PCR, and TCRdb's table has in-frame clones only and misses some. V, J and clone size were drawn from that table, and D and trimming were deduced from the DNA. Found here are fewer than 300,000 clones, roughly 80% of them singletons; the top ten hold 5%. Cohort allocation depended upon clinical history that participants reported. Within 2 weeks before study entry, exposed participants met a COVID-19 case.

The chain has TRBV24-1 and TRBJ2-3; D perhaps matches TRBD1 (6 bases). The origin of this receptor is a man in his forties or fifties who had been exposed to COVID-19. Sample: PBMCs or T cells enriched from blood (not recorded which). The CDR3 DNA reads TGTGCCACCAGTGATCCCAAACAGGGAAGGGGCGGCGGTACGCAGTATTTT. Protein: CATSDPKQGRGGGTQYF.